There are a few counts of the clone carrying this T cell receptor beta chain. Its specificity is not known. The data stem from a study of beta chain features in type 1 diabetes. Study outcomes and limitations: Although PCR might favor shorter templates, it would do so equally in patients and controls. TCRB repertoires of naive, central memory and Treg cells appeared more similar among patients than among healthy donors. More deletions and fewer insertions at VDJ junctions were found in patients with type 1 diabetes.

Expressed TCRB transcripts were sequenced after all isolated RNA was converted to cDNA. Assay: immunoSEQ multiplex PCR; the TCRdb copy retains only in-frame clones and omits some. The data contain hundreds of thousands of clones, around 16% of them singletons. Germline lookup yields CDR1 SGHRS and CDR2 YFSETQ. The length of the CDR3 is 11 residues. Trimming took 4 bases from V and 9 from J, leaving 8 bases between them. The specimen sequenced was naive CD4+ T cells from blood. V and J are TRBV5-1 and TRBJ2-1; possibly TRBD2 for D (5 bases). The TCR comes from a man aged 18 to 29 in good health. The CDR3 DNA follows: TGCGCCAGCAGCGGAAGCGGTGAGCAGTTCTTC. Its translation: CASSGSGEQFF.